This TCR beta chain is drawn from a study of T cell responses to AZD1222 COVID-19 vaccine. The CDR3 contains 12 residues. CDR1 PRHDT and CDR2 FYEKMQ come from the germline V gene (reference sequence). V was clipped by 7 bases and J by 9 bases, with 15 bases between them. Concerning this clone itself: Its antigen remains unidentified.

The data were produced by immunoSEQ multiplex PCR, yet TCRdb's version contains in-frame clones alone and is incomplete. The sample carries some 120,000 clones, about 90% recorded once. Findings and caveats of the study: Spike-wide vaccine-associated CD4 TCRs dominated at 160-218 and 743-854.

The clonotype was recovered from an adult in good health. V is TRBV13 and J is TRBJ1-1; D may be TRBD1 (6 bases). This specimen consisted of peripheral blood, obtained on day 0 of MenACWY control vaccination. Here the CDR3 DNA reads TGTGCCAGCAATCAACAGGGAAGGAAAGCTTTCTTT. This translates into CASNQQGRKAFF.